The present TCR beta chain was sequenced within a study of CD8 T cells in ankylosing spondylitis. Study-wide findings and caveats: In ankylosing spondylitis patients, matched synovial fluid reportedly showed significant enrichment of disease-linked clones. Characteristic, it appeared, of ankylosing spondylitis blood was a TCR beta motif of about eight highly homologous variants.

From the 5' RACE reads, TCRdb called clonotypes with MiXCR, one entry per CDR3 protein. This sample has just over 150,000 distinct CDR3 sequences, with around 16% found just once. Trimming took 5 bases from V and 6 from J, leaving 11 bases between them. This CDR3 has 13 amino acids. Per germline, CDR1 MNHEY and CDR2 SMNVEV (reference sequence). Comments on this clonotype: Antigen: not known.

Sequencing was done on a sample of blood, either unsorted or a sorted T cell fraction (not recorded which). The genes are TRBV27 and TRBJ2-1, with D possibly TRBD2 on 5 matching bases. This TCR came from a male donor with ankylosing spondylitis or in good health (not recorded which). The CDR3 sequence: CASSPADFNEQFF. In DNA form, the CDR3 reads TGTGCCAGCAGTCCTGCGGACTTCAATGAGCAGTTCTTC.